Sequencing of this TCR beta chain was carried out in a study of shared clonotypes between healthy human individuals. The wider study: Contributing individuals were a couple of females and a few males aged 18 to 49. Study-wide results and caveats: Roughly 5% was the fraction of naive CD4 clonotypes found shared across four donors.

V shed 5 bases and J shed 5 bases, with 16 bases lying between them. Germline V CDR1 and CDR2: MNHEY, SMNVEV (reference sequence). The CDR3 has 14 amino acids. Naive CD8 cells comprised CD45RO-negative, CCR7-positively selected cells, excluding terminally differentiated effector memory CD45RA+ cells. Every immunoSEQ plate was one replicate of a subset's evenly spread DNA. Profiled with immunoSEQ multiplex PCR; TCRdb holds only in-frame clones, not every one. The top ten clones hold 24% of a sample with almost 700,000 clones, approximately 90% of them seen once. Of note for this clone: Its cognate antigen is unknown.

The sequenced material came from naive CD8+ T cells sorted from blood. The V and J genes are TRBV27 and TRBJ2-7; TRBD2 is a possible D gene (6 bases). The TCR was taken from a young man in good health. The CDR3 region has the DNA TGTGCCAGCAGTCCCCTGACTAGTTCCCACGAGCAGTACTTC. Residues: CASSPLTSSHEQYF.